Here is one TCR beta chain with its context. Cohort placement rested on clinical history that participants reported themselves. Exposed volunteers were people who met a COVID-19 case within 2 weeks before study entry. The data originate from a study of blood T cell repertoires in COVID-19. Overall study context: The United States, Italy and Spain provided the acute and convalescent COVID-19 samples. Sources were T cells, B-cell-depleted T cells, or PBMCs; the material itself was cDNA or gDNA.

V was pared by 1 base and J by 1 base, with 3 bases of the junction left unmatched. From germline, CDR1 is LNHNV and CDR2 YYDKDF (reference sequence). The CDR3 has 17 amino acids. TCRdb's table, derived via immunoSEQ multiplex PCR, lists solely in-frame clones and lacks some. The sample has more than 300,000 clones; 85% to 95% are singletons. Sequenced input: PBMCs or T cells enriched from blood (not recorded which). This receptor was obtained from a woman aged 25 to 39 who had been exposed to COVID-19. The chain combines TRBV15 with TRBJ2-1; 11 bases agree with TRBD2. As DNA, the CDR3 is TGTGCCACCAGCAGAGGACTAGCGGGGCAATCCTACAATGAGCAGTTCTTC. Its translation is CATSRGLAGQSYNEQFF.